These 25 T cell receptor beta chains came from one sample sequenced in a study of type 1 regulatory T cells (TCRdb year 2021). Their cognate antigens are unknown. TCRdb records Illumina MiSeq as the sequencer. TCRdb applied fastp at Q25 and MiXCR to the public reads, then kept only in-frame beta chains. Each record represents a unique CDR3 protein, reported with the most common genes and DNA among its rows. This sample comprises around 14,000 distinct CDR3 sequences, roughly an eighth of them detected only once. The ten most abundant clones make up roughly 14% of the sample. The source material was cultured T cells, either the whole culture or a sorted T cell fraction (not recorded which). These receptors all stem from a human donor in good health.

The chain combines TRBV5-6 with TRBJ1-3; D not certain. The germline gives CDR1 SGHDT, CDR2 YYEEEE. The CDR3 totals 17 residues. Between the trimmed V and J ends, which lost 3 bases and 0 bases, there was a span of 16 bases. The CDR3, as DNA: TGTGCCAGCAGCTCGATAGATAGAGCCCCCTCTGGAAACACCATATATTTT. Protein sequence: CASSSIDRAPSGNTIYF.

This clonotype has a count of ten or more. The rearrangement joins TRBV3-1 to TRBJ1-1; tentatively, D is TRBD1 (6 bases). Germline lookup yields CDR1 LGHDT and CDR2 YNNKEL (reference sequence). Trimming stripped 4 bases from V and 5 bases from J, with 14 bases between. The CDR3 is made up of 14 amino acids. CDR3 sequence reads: CASSLTGSGTEAFF. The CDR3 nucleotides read TGTGCCAGCAGCCTGACAGGCTCTGGGACTGAAGCTTTCTTT.

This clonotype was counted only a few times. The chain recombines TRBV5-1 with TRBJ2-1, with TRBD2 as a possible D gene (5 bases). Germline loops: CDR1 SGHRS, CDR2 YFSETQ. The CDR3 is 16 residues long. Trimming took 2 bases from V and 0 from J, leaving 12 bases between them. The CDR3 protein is CASSLGTGSSYNEQFF. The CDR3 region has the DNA TGCGCCAGCAGCTTAGGTACGGGGAGCTCCTACAATGAGCAGTTCTTC.

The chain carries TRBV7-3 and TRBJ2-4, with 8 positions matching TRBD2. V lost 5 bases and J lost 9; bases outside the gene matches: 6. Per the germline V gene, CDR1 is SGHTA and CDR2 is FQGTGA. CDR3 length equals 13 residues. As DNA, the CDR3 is TGTGCCAGCAGCCCGACCCGGGGGGGCATTCAGTACTTC. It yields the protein CASSPTRGGIQYF.

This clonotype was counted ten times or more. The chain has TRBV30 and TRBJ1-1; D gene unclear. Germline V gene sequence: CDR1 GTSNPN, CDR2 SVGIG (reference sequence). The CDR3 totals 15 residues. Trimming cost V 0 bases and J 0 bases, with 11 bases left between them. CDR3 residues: CAWSVMGRLNTEAFF. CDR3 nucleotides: TGTGCCTGGAGTGTAATGGGGAGATTGAACACTGAAGCTTTCTTT.

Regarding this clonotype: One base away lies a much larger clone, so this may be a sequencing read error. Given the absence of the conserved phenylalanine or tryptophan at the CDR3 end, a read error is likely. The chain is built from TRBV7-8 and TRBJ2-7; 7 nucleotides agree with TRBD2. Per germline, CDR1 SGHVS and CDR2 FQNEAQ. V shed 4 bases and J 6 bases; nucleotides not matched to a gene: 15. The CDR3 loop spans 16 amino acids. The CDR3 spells CASSSASGTTFAEQYL. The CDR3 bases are TGTGCCAGCAGCTCCGCCTCCGGGACTACGTTCGCCGAGCAGTACCTC.

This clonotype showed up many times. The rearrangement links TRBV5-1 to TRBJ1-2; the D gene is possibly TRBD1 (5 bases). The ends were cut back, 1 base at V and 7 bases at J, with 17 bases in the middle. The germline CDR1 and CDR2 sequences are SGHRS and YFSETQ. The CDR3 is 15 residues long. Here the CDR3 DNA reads TGCGCCAGCAGCTTGATTTTTAGTTCGGGGGTTGGCTACACCTTC. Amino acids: CASSLIFSSGVGYTF.

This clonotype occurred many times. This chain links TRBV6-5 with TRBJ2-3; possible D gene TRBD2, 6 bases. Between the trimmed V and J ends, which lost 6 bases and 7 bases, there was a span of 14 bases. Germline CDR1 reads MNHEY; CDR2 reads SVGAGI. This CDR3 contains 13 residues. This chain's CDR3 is CASSLGDFYTQYF. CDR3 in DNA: TGTGCCAGCAGCTTGGGGGACTTCTATACGCAGTATTTT.

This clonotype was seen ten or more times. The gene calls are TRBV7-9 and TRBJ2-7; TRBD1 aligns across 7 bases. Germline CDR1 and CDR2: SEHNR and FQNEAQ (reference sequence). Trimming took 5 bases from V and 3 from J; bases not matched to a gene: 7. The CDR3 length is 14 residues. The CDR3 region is CASSPPRDSYEQYF. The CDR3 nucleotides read TGTGCCAGCAGCCCCCCCCGGGACAGCTACGAGCAGTACTTC.

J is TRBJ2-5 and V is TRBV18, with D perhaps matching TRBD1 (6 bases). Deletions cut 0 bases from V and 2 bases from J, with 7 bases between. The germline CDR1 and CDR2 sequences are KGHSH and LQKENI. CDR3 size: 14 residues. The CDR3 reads CASSPPGQQETQYF. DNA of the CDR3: TGTGCCAGCTCACCACCGGGACAACAAGAGACCCAGTACTTC.

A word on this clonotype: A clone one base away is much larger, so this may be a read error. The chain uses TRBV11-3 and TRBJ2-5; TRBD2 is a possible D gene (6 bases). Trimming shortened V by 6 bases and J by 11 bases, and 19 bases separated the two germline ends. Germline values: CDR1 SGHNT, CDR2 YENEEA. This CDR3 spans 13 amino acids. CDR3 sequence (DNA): TGTGCCAGCAGGCGGGACTCCTACAATGAGCAGTACTTC. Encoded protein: CASRRDSYNEQYF.

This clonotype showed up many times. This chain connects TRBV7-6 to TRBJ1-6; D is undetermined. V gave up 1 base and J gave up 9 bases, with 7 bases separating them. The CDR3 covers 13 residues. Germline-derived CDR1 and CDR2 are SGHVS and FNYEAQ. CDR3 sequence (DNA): TGTGCCAGCAGCTTAGGGGCTTCTTCACCCCTCCACTTT. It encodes CASSLGASSPLHF.

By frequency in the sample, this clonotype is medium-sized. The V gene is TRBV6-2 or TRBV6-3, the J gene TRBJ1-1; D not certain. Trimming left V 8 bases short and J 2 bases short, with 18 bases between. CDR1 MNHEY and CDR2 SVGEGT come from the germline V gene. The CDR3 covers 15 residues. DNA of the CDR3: TGTGCCAGCGGTACTTTTGGACGGAGAAACACTGAAGCTTTCTTT. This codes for CASGTFGRRNTEAFF.

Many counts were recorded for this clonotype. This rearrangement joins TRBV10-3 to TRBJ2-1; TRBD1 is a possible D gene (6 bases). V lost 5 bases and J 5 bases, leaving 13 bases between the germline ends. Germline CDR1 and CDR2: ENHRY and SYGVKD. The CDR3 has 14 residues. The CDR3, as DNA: TGTGCCATCAGTAGAACTGACAGGAACAATGAGCAGTTCTTC. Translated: CAISRTDRNNEQFF.

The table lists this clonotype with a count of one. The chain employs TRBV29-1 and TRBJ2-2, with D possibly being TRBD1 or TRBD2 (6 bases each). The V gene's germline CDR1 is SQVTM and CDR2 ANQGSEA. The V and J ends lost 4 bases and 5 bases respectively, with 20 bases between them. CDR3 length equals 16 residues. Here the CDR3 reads CSVGGAGSLETGELFF. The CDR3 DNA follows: TGCAGCGTTGGGGGGGCGGGGTCGCTTGAAACCGGGGAGCTGTTTTTT.

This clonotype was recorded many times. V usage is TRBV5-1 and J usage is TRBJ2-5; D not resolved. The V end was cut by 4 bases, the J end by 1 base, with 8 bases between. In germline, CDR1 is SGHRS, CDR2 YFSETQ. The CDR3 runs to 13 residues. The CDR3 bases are TGCGCCAGCAGCGGGCCAGCCCAAGAGACCCAGTACTTC. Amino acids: CASSGPAQETQYF.

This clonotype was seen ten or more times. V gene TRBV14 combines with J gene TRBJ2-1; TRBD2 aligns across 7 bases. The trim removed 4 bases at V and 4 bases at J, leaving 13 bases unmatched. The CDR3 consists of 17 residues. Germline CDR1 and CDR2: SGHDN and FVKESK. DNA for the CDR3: TGTGCCAGCAGCCCCCCTTTCGGTCAGCGGGATTACAATGAGCAGTTCTTC. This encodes CASSPPFGQRDYNEQFF.

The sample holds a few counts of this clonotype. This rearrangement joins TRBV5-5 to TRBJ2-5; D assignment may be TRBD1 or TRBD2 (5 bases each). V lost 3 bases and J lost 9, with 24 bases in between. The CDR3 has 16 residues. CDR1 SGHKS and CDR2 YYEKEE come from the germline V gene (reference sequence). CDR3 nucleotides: TGTGCCAGCAGCTGGAACGCGGCCACCGGGCTGGGGGCCCAGTACTTC. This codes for CASSWNAATGLGAQYF.

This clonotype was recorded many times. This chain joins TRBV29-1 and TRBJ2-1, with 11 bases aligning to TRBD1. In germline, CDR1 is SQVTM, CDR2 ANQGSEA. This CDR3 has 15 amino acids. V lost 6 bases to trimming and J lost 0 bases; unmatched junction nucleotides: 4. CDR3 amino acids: CSVPGQGASYNEQFF. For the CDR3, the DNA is TGCAGCGTACCTGGACAGGGGGCCTCCTACAATGAGCAGTTCTTC.

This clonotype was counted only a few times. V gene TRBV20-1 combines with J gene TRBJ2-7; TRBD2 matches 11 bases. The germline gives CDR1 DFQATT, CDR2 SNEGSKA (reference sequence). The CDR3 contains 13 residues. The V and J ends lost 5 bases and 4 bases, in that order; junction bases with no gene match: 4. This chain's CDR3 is CSAPTSGIYEQYF. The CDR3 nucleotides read TGCAGTGCTCCGACTAGCGGGATATACGAGCAGTACTTC.

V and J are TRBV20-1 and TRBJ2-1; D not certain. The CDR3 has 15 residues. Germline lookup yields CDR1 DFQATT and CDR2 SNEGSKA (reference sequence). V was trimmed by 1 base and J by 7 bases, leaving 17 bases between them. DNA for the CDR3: TGCAGTGCTAGAGGATTTGGGGTCGCCTTTAATGAGCAGTTCTTC. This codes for CSARGFGVAFNEQFF.

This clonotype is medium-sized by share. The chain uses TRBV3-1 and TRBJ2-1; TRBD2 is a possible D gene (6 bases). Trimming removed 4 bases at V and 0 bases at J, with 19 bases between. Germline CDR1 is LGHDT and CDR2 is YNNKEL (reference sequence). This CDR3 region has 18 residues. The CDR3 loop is CASSPNSGKPSSYNEQFF. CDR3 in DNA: TGTGCCAGCAGCCCTAATAGCGGCAAACCGAGCTCCTACAATGAGCAGTTCTTC.

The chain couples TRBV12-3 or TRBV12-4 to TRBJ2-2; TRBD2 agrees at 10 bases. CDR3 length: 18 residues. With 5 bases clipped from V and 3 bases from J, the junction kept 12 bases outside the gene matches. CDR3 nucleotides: TGTGCCAGCAGTCCTCATCTAGCGGGAGTTTCGTACACCGGGGAGCTGTTTTTT. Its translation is CASSPHLAGVSYTGELFF.

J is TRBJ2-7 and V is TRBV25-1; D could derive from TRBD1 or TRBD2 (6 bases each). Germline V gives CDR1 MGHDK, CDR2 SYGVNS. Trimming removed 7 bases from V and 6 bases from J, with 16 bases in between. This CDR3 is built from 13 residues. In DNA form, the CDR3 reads TGTGCCAGCATGAAAGGGGGGTTTCCCGAGCAGTACTTC. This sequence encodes CASMKGGFPEQYF.

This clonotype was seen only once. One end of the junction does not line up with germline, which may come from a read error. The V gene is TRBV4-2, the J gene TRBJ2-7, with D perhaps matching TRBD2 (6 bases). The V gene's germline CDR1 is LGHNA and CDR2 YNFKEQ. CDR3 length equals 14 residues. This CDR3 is CASSSPGLIYEQCF. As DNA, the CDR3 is TGTGCCAGCAGCTCCCCGGGACTGATCTACGAGCAGTGCTTC.